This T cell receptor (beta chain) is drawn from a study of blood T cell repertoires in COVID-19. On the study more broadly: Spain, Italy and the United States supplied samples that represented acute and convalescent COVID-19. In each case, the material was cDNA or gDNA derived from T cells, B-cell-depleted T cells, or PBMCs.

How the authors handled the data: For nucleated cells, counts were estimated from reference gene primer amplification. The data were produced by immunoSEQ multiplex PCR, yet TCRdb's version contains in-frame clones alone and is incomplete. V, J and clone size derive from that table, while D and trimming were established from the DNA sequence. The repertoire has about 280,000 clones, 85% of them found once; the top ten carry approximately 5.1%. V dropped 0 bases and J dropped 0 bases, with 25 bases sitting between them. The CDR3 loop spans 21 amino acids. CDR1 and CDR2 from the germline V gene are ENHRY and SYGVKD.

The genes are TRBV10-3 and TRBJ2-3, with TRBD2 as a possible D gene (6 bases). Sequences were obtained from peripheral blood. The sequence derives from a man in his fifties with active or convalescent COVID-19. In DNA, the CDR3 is TGTGCCATCAGTGAGTCCCTTACTAGGAGGGTCGGAGAAAGGAGCACAGATACGCAGTATTTT. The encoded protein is CAISESLTRRVGERSTDTQYF.